The rows below give T cell receptor beta chains drawn from one sample of a study of T cell changes during pregnancy in multiple sclerosis. Generated by immunoSEQ multiplex PCR, the TCRdb table keeps only in-frame clones and is missing some. Seen here are more than 60,000 clones, 75% to 95% observed once, and the top ten hold 0.85% to 0.9%. The sample consisted of peripheral blood, taken before pregnancy. These receptors came from a female donor with multiple sclerosis, enrolled in a pregnancy study. CDR3s include the opening cysteine and the closing phenylalanine or tryptophan. D genes are given only for firm matches. Clone size, where shown, is once, few, many, or a class for clones that have expanded.

V gene: TRBV4-3
J gene: TRBJ1-2
clone size: -
D gene: -
CDR3 protein: CASSQVRGFHYGYTF
CDR3 DNA: TGCGCCAGCAGTCAAGTACGCGGGTTCCACTATGGCTACACCTTC

V gene: TRBV18
J gene: TRBJ2-1
clone size: -
D gene: TRBD2
CDR3 protein: CASSPDTGGLYNEQFF
CDR3 DNA: TGTGCCAGCTCACCAGATACGGGGGGGCTTTACAATGAGCAGTTCTTC

V gene: TRBV18
J gene: TRBJ1-2
clone size: -
D gene: TRBD1
CDR3 protein: CASSQNRGLGEDGYTF
CDR3 DNA: TGTGCCAGCTCCCAAAACAGGGGGCTGGGGGAGGATGGCTACACCTTC

V gene: TRBV18
J gene: TRBJ2-1
clone size: -
D gene: TRBD1
CDR3 protein: CASSPTQGDWNEQFF
CDR3 DNA: TGTGCCAGCTCACCAACCCAGGGGGATTGGAATGAGCAGTTCTTC

V gene: TRBV10-3
J gene: TRBJ1-5
clone size: once
D gene: TRBD1
CDR3 protein: CAISLTGGNQPQHF
CDR3 DNA: TGTGCCATCAGCCTGACAGGGGGCAATCAGCCCCAGCATTTT

V gene: TRBV7-9
J gene: TRBJ1-1
clone size: -
D gene: TRBD1
CDR3 protein: CASSLRTGEAFF
CDR3 DNA: TGTGCCAGCAGCTTAAGGACAGGGGAAGCTTTCTTT

V gene: TRBV18
J gene: TRBJ1-5
clone size: -
D gene: -
CDR3 protein: CASSPPEGYSNQPQHF
CDR3 DNA: TGTGCCAGCTCACCACCGGAGGGATATAGCAATCAGCCCCAGCATTTT

V gene: TRBV4-3
J gene: TRBJ2-2
clone size: -
D gene: -
CDR3 protein: CASTPSRRPNTGELFF
CDR3 DNA: TGCGCCAGCACCCCAAGTAGGCGGCCAAACACCGGGGAGCTGTTTTTT

V gene: TRBV10-3
J gene: TRBJ2-7
clone size: once
D gene: -
CDR3 protein: CAISPKIQGGEQYF
CDR3 DNA: TGTGCCATCAGTCCGAAGATCCAGGGAGGCGAGCAGTACTTC

V gene: TRBV4-2
J gene: TRBJ2-1
clone size: -
D gene: -
CDR3 protein: CASSQDYRAVNEQFF
CDR3 DNA: TGTGCCAGCAGCCAAGACTACAGGGCCGTTAATGAGCAGTTCTTC

V gene: TRBV11-2
J gene: TRBJ2-1
clone size: -
D gene: TRBD2
CDR3 protein: CASSFFGTSGNEQFF
CDR3 DNA: TGTGCCAGCAGCTTTTTCGGGACTAGCGGGAATGAGCAGTTCTTC

V gene: TRBV4-2
J gene: TRBJ2-7
clone size: -
D gene: TRBD1
CDR3 protein: CASSQIDRAYEQYF
CDR3 DNA: TGTGCCAGCAGCCAAATCGACAGGGCCTACGAGCAGTACTTC

V gene: TRBV7-6
J gene: TRBJ2-1
clone size: -
D gene: -
CDR3 protein: CASTTAGLWNEQFF
CDR3 DNA: TGTGCCAGCACAACGGCAGGCCTTTGGAATGAGCAGTTCTTC

V gene: TRBV19
J gene: TRBJ2-1
clone size: few
D gene: -
CDR3 protein: CASSIPPGDYNEQFF
CDR3 DNA: TGTGCCAGTAGTATTCCACCCGGGGACTACAATGAGCAGTTCTTC

V gene: TRBV2
J gene: TRBJ2-2
clone size: -
D gene: -
CDR3 protein: CASSVGYTGELFF
CDR3 DNA: TGTGCCAGCAGTGTCGGGTACACCGGGGAGCTGTTTTTT

V gene: TRBV7-9
J gene: TRBJ1-1
clone size: -
D gene: TRBD1
CDR3 protein: CASSLGPGQGEATEAFF
CDR3 DNA: TGTGCCAGCAGCTTAGGCCCGGGACAGGGGGAGGCTACTGAAGCTTTCTTT

V gene: TRBV7-2
J gene: TRBJ2-7
clone size: -
D gene: TRBD2
CDR3 protein: CASSLGTSGGWEQYF
CDR3 DNA: TGTGCCAGCAGCTTAGGGACTAGCGGGGGCTGGGAGCAGTACTTC

V gene: TRBV7-7
J gene: TRBJ2-3
clone size: -
D gene: -
CDR3 protein: CASSLGALDTQYF
CDR3 DNA: TGTGCCAGCAGCTTAGGCGCACTAGATACGCAGTATTTT

V gene: TRBV9
J gene: TRBJ2-3
clone size: -
D gene: TRBD1
CDR3 protein: CASSIDRESDTQYF
CDR3 DNA: TGTGCCAGCAGCATTGACAGGGAATCGGATACGCAGTATTTT

V gene: TRBV4-3
J gene: TRBJ2-3
clone size: -
D gene: -
CDR3 protein: CASSQGPGTSTDTQYF
CDR3 DNA: TGCGCCAGCAGCCAAGGCCCGGGGACTAGCACAGATACGCAGTATTTT

V gene: TRBV7-2
J gene: TRBJ2-7
clone size: once
D gene: TRBD2
CDR3 protein: CASSLGLAGGNYEQYF
CDR3 DNA: TGTGCCAGCAGCTTAGGACTAGCGGGGGGCAACTACGAGCAGTACTTC

V gene: TRBV4-2
J gene: TRBJ1-4
clone size: -
D gene: TRBD1
CDR3 protein: CASSQNSGTATTNEKLFF
CDR3 DNA: TGTGCCAGCAGCCAGAACTCCGGGACAGCCACAACTAATGAAAAACTGTTTTTT

V gene: TRBV25-1
J gene: TRBJ1-2
clone size: -
D gene: TRBD1
CDR3 protein: CASSAPGGNYGYTF
CDR3 DNA: TGTGCCAGCAGTGCGCCAGGGGGGAACTATGGCTACACCTTC

V gene: TRBV7-3
J gene: TRBJ1-6
clone size: -
D gene: -
CDR3 protein: CASSPGGGPLHF
CDR3 DNA: TGTGCCAGCAGCCCGGGGGGGGGTCCCCTCCACTTT

V gene: TRBV6-1
J gene: TRBJ2-4
clone size: -
D gene: TRBD2
CDR3 protein: CASSELGGGIAKNIQYF
CDR3 DNA: TGTGCCAGCAGTGAACTCGGCGGGGGGATAGCCAAAAACATTCAGTACTTC

V gene: TRBV10-1
J gene: TRBJ1-3
clone size: -
D gene: -
CDR3 protein: CASTTVGNTIYF
CDR3 DNA: TGCGCCAGCACGACAGTTGGAAACACCATATATTTT

V gene: TRBV5-1
J gene: TRBJ2-1
clone size: -
D gene: TRBD2
CDR3 protein: CASSSGTSGSNEQFF
CDR3 DNA: TGCGCCAGCAGCTCCGGGACTAGCGGTTCGAATGAGCAGTTCTTC

V gene: TRBV7-2
J gene: TRBJ2-1
clone size: -
D gene: TRBD2
CDR3 protein: CASSLALAGSYNEQFF
CDR3 DNA: TGTGCCAGCAGCTTAGCACTAGCGGGCTCCTACAATGAGCAGTTCTTC

V gene: TRBV9
J gene: TRBJ1-1
clone size: few
D gene: TRBD1
CDR3 protein: CASSKGQMNTEAFF
CDR3 DNA: TGTGCCAGCAGTAAGGGACAGATGAACACTGAAGCTTTCTTT

V gene: TRBV28
J gene: TRBJ1-6
clone size: once
D gene: -
CDR3 protein: CASSQQGLGNNSPLHF
CDR3 DNA: TGTGCCAGCAGTCAACAGGGCTTAGGAAATAATTCACCCCTCCACTTT

V gene: TRBV5-1
J gene: TRBJ2-1
clone size: once
D gene: TRBD1
CDR3 protein: CASIGQGYNEQFF
CDR3 DNA: TGCGCCAGCATCGGACAGGGGTACAATGAGCAGTTCTTC

V gene: TRBV7-2
J gene: TRBJ1-3
clone size: -
D gene: -
CDR3 protein: CASSLAPILSGNTIYF
CDR3 DNA: TGTGCCAGCAGCTTAGCGCCAATACTATCTGGAAACACCATATATTTT

V gene: TRBV9
J gene: TRBJ2-4
clone size: -
D gene: -
CDR3 protein: CASSVDGTPVDIQYF
CDR3 DNA: TGTGCCAGCAGCGTAGACGGGACTCCCGTAGACATTCAGTACTTC

V gene: TRBV7-8
J gene: TRBJ1-5
clone size: -
D gene: -
CDR3 protein: CASSFGGDQPQHF
CDR3 DNA: TGTGCCAGCAGCTTCGGGGGGGATCAGCCCCAGCATTTT

V gene: TRBV5-1
J gene: TRBJ1-2
clone size: -
D gene: -
CDR3 protein: CASSLEVGGGGYTF
CDR3 DNA: TGCGCCAGCAGCTTGGAAGTGGGGGGAGGAGGCTACACCTTC

V gene: TRBV9
J gene: TRBJ1-4
clone size: -
D gene: -
CDR3 protein: CASSSQWALGEKLFF
CDR3 DNA: TGTGCCAGCAGCTCCCAGTGGGCCCTGGGCGAAAAACTGTTTTTT

V gene: TRBV7-2
J gene: TRBJ1-5
clone size: -
D gene: TRBD1
CDR3 protein: CASSPGQGNVYSNQPQHF
CDR3 DNA: TGTGCCAGCAGCCCGGGACAGGGGAATGTGTACAGCAATCAGCCCCAGCATTTT

V gene: TRBV2
J gene: TRBJ2-7
clone size: -
D gene: TRBD2
CDR3 protein: CASGGGGLPYEQYF
CDR3 DNA: TGTGCCAGCGGTGGCGGGGGGCTTCCCTACGAGCAGTACTTC